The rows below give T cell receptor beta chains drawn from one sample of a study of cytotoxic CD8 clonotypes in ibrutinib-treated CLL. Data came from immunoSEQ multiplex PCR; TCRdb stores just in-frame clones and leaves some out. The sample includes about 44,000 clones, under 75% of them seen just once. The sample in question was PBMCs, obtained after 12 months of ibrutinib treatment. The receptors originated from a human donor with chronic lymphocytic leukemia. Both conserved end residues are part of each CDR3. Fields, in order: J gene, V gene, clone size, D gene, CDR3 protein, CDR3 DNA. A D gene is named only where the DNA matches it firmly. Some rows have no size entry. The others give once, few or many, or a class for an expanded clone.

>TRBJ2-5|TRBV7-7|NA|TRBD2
CASSLRGGALQETQYF
TGTGCTAGCAGCTTACGCGGGGGGGCTCTCCAAGAGACCCAGTACTTC
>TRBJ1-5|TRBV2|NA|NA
CASSRGGDQPQHF
TGTGCCAGCAGCCGAGGGGGGGATCAGCCCCAGCATTTT
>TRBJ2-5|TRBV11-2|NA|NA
CASSLIWETQYF
TGTGCCAGCAGCTTAATTTGGGAGACCCAGTACTTC
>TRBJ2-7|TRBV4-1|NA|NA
CASSQDAGATYEQYF
TGCGCCAGCAGCCAAGACGCAGGGGCAACCTACGAGCAGTACTTC
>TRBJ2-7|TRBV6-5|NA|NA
CASSYSTSSMGYEQYF
TGTGCCAGCAGTTACTCGACTTCTTCGATGGGCTACGAGCAGTACTTC
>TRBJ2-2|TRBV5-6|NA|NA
CASSWGTGELFF
TGTGCCAGCAGCTGGGGCACCGGGGAGCTGTTTTTT
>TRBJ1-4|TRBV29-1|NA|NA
CSVEVSGLGEKLFF
TGCAGCGTTGAAGTATCGGGGTTGGGTGAAAAACTGTTTTTT
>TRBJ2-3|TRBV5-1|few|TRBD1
CASSQRDSPSTDTQYF
TGCGCCAGCAGCCAGAGGGACAGCCCTAGCACAGATACGCAGTATTTT
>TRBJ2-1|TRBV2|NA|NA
CASTAYNEQFF
TGTGCCAGTACAGCCTACAATGAGCAGTTCTTC
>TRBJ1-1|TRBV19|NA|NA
CASSGIARAFF
TGTGCCAGTAGTGGAATCGCAAGGGCTTTCTTT
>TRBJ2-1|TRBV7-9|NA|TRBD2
CASSLERDPNEQFF
TGTGCCAGCAGCTTAGAGCGGGACCCCAATGAGCAGTTCTTC
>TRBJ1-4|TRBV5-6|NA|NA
CASSLHGGFGEKLFF
TGTGCCAGCAGCCTACACGGGGGGTTCGGTGAAAAACTGTTTTTT
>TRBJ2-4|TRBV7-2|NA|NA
CASRPPETKNIQYF
TGTGCCAGCAGGCCCCCTGAAACCAAAAACATTCAGTACTTC
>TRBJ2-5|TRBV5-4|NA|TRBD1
CASSKETGNFQETQYF
TGTGCCAGCAGCAAAGAGACAGGGAACTTCCAAGAGACCCAGTACTTC
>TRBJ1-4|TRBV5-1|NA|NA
CASRDLTDEKLFF
TGCGCCAGCAGGGACCTGACGGATGAAAAACTGTTTTTT
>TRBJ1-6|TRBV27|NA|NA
CASGNTGYGLGSPLHF
TGTGCCAGCGGCAACACAGGGTATGGGTTAGGTTCACCCCTCCACTTT
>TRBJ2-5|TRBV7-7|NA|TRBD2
CASSFSSGGEQTQYF
TGTGCTAGCAGCTTCTCTAGCGGGGGTGAGCAGACCCAGTACTTC
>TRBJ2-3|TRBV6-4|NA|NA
CASSDSIGKGDTQYF
TGTGCCAGCAGTGACTCGATTGGCAAGGGAGATACGCAGTATTTT
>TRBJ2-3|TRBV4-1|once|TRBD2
CASSQIAGGTDTQYF
TGCGCCAGCAGCCAAATAGCGGGGGGCACAGATACGCAGTATTTT
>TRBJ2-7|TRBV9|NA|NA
CASSVGVGSSYEQYF
TGTGCCAGCAGCGTAGGGGTGGGGAGCTCCTACGAGCAGTACTTC
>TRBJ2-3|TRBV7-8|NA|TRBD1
CASSFRGRHTDTQYF
TGTGCCAGCAGCTTCAGGGGGCGTCACACAGATACGCAGTATTTT
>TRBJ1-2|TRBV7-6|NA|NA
CASSLGAGVGYTF
TGTGCCAGCAGCTTAGGGGCAGGGGTAGGCTACACCTTC
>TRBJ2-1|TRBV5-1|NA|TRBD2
CASSSSGGAYQFF
TGCGCCAGCAGCTCTAGCGGGGGGGCCTACCAGTTCTTC
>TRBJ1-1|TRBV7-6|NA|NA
CASSSSGPNTEAFF
TGTGCCAGCAGCTCCTCGGGCCCGAACACTGAAGCTTTCTTT
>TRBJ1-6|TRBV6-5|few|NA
CASSYQPSRSNSPLHF
TGTGCCAGCAGTTACCAGCCTTCTCGGAGTAATTCACCCCTCCACTTT
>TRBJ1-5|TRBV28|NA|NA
CASVAGTHQPQHF
TGTGCCAGCGTTGCGGGAACCCATCAGCCCCAGCATTTT
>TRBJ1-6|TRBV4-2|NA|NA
CASSQDPGIWNSPLHF
TGTGCCAGCAGCCAGGATCCGGGAATTTGGAATTCACCCCTCCACTTT
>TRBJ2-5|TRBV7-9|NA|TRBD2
CASSRGLAGQCQYF
TGTGCCAGCAGCCGTGGACTAGCGGGGCAATGCCAGTACTTC
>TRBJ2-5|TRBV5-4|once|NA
CASTPPEGTRETQYF
TGTGCCAGCACCCCCCCAGAGGGGACCCGGGAGACCCAGTACTTC
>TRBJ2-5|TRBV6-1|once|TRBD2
CASSTLGRVGETQYF
TGTGCCAGCAGTACCCTAGGGAGGGTGGGGGAGACCCAGTACTTC
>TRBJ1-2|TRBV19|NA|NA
CASIDIAGYGYTF
TGTGCCAGTATCGACATCGCAGGTTATGGCTACACCTTC
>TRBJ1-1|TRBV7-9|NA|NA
CASSDRYTEAFF
TGTGCCAGCAGCGACAGGTACACTGAAGCTTTCTTT
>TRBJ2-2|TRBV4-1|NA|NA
CASSQESVRMNTGELFF
TGCGCCAGCAGCCAAGAATCGGTACGGATGAACACCGGGGAGCTGTTTTTT
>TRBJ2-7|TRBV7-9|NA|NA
CASSLDPQGSHLGYEQYF
TGTGCCAGCAGCTTAGATCCACAGGGAAGCCACCTCGGCTACGAGCAGTACTTC